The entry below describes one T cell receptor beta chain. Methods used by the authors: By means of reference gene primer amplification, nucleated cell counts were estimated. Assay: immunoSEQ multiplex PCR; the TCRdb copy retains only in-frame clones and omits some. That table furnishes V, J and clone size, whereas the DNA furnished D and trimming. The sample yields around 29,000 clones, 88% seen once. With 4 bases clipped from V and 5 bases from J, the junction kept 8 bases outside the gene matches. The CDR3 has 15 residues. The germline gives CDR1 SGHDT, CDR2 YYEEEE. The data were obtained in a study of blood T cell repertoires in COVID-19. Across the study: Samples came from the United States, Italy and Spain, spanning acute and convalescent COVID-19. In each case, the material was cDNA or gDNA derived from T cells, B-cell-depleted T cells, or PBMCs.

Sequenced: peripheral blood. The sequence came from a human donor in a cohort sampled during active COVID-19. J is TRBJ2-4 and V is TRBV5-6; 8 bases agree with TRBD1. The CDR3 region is CASSGRQGNQNIQYF. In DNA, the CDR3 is TGTGCCAGCAGCGGGAGACAGGGGAACCAAAACATTCAGTACTTC.